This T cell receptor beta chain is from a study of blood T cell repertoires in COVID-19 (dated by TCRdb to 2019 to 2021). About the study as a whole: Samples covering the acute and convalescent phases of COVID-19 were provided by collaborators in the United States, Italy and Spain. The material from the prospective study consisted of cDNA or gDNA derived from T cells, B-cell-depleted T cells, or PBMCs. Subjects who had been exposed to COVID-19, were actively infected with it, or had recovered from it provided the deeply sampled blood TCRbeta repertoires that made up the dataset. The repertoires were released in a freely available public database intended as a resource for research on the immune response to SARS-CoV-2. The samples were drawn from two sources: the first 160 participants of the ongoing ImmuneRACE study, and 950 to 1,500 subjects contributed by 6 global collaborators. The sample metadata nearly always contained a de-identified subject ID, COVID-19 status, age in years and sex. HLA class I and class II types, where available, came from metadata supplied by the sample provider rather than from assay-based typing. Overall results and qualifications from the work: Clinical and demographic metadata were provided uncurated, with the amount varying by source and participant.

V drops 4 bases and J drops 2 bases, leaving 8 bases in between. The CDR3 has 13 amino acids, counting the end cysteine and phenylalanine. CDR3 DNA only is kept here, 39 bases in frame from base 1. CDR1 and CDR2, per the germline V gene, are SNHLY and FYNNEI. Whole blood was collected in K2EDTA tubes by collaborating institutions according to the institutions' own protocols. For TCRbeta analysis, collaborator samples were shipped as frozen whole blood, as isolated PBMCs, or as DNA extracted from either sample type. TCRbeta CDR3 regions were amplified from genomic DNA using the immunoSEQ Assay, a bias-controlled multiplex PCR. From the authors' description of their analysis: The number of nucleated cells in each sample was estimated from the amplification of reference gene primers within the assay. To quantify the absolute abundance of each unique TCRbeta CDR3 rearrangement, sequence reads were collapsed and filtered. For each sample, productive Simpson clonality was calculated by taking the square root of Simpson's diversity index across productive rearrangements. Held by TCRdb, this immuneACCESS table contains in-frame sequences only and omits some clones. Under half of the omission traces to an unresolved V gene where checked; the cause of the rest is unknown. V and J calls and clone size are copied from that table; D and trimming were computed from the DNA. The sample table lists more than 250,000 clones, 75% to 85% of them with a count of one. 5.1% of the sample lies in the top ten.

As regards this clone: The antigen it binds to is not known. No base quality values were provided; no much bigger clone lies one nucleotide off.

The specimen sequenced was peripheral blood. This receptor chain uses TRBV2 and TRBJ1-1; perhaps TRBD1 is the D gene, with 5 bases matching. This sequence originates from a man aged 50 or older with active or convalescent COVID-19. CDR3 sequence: CASSGQFNTEAFF. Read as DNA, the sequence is TGTGCCAGCAGTGGACAGTTTAACACTGAAGCTTTCTTT. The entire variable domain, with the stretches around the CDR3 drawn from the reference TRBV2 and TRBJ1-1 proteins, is EPEVTQTPSHQVTQMGQEVILRCVPISNHLYFYWYRQILGQKVEFLVSFYNNEISEKSEIFDDQFSVERPDGSNFTLKIRSTKLEDSAMYFCASSGQFNTEAFFGQGTRLTVV.